The 8 T cell receptor beta chains in this list originate from one sample, sequenced in a study of shared clonotypes between healthy human individuals. Generated by immunoSEQ multiplex PCR, the TCRdb table keeps only in-frame clones and is missing some. The sample holds about 730,000 clones, approximately 72% seen once. Sequenced material: memory CD4+ T cells sorted from blood. The subset was: CD45RA-negative fraction. All receptors come from a woman in her twenties or thirties in good health.

The chain uses TRBV7-3 and TRBJ1-6, with D possibly matching TRBD1 (6 bases). Between the trimmed V and J ends, which lost 4 bases and 8 bases, there was a span of 12 bases. Germline values: CDR1 SGHTA, CDR2 FQGTGA. This CDR3 region has 14 residues. CDR3 protein: CASSSGQGYSPLHF. The CDR3 nucleotides read TGTGCCAGCAGCTCGGGGCAGGGGTATTCACCCCTCCACTTT.

This clone was recorded a few times. This chain connects TRBV6-1 to TRBJ2-7; D unresolved. The V end was cut by 3 bases, the J end by 5 bases, with 5 bases between. Germline V gene data show CDR1 as MNHNS and CDR2 as SASEGT. The CDR3 contains 11 residues. The CDR3: CASSEVNEQYF. The CDR3 coding sequence is TGTGCCAGCAGTGAGGTGAACGAGCAGTACTTC.

Note on this clone: A single base separates this from a much larger clone, so it may be a read error. The chain couples TRBV6-4 to TRBJ2-1, with TRBD2 matching over 10 bases. CDR3 length: 15 residues. Germline CDR1 reads MRHNA; CDR2 reads SNTAGT. The ends lost 3 bases at V and 2 bases at J; junction bases unmatched: 1. CDR3 in amino acids: CASSDLAGAYNEQFF. The CDR3 DNA reads TGTGCCAGCAGTGATCTAGCGGGAGCCTACAATGAGCAGTTCTTC.

This clone was recorded a few times. The V call is TRBV29-1, the J call TRBJ2-1; D unresolved. CDR1 is SQVTM and CDR2 is ANQGSEA in the germline V gene. This CDR3 is built from 12 residues. The V end lost 7 bases, the J end lost 3 bases, and 10 bases lay between the germline ends. In DNA, the CDR3 is TGCAGCGGTCGGGCCAACTACAATGAGCAGTTCTTC. Translating gives CSGRANYNEQFF.

The chain is built from TRBV18 and TRBJ2-7; 11 bases line up with TRBD2. Germline CDR1 and CDR2: KGHSH and LQKENI. Germline trimming cut 2 bases from V and 0 bases from J; bases unmatched to any gene: 12. The CDR3 extends over 19 amino acids. CDR3 sequence (DNA): TGTGCCAGCTCACCAAGTTTAGGGACTAGCGGAGTCGGCTCCTACGAGCAGTACTTC. Residues: CASSPSLGTSGVGSYEQYF.

V and J are TRBV6-6 and TRBJ2-1; no clear D gene. The CDR3 loop spans 14 amino acids. V dropped 2 bases and J dropped 2 bases, with 7 bases sitting between them. Per germline, CDR1 MNHNY and CDR2 SVGAGI (reference sequence). This CDR3 reads CASSYAQPYNEQFF. CDR3 coding DNA: TGTGCCAGCAGTTACGCACAGCCCTACAATGAGCAGTTCTTC.

This clone was counted many times. The V call is TRBV27, the J call TRBJ1-2; D not resolved. This CDR3 has 15 residues. Trimming left V 0 bases short and J 1 base short, with 9 bases between. The germline V gene encodes CDR1 MNHEY and CDR2 SMNVEV (reference sequence). CDR3 loop: CASSLSYGNNYGYTF. The CDR3, as DNA: TGTGCCAGCAGTTTATCGTATGGAAATAACTATGGCTACACCTTC.

The chain links TRBV4-1 to TRBJ1-2, with TRBD1 matching over 8 bases. CDR1 is MGHRA and CDR2 is YSYEKL in the germline V gene. The CDR3 loop spans 15 amino acids. J was trimmed by 0 bases and V by 2 bases; bases with no gene match: 2. CDR3 bases: TGCGCCAGCAGCCAAACAGGGGGAGCTAACTATGGCTACACCTTC. Amino acid sequence: CASSQTGGANYGYTF.